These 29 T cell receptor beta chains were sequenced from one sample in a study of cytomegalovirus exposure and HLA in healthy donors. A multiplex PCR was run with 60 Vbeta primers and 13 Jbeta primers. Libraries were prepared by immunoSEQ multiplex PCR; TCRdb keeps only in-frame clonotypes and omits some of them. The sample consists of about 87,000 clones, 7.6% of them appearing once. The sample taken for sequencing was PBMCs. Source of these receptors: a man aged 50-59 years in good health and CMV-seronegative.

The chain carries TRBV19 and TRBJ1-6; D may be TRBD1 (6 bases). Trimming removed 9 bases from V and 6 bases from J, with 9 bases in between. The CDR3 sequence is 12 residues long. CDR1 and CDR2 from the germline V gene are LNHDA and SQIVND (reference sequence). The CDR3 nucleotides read TGTGCCAGGACGGACAGTAATTCACCCCTCCACTTT. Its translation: CARTDSNSPLHF.

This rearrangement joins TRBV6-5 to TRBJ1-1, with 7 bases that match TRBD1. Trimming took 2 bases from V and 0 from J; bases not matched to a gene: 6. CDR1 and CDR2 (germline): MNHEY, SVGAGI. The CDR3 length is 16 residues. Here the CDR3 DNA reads TGTGCCAGCAGTTACGACGGACAGGACATGAACACTGAAGCTTTCTTT. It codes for CASSYDGQDMNTEAFF.

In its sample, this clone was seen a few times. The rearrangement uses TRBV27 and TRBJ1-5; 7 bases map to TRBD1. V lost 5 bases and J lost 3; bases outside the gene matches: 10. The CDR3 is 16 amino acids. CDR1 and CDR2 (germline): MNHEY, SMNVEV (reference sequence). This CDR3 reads CASSPAGDRVNQPQHF. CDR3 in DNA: TGTGCCAGCAGTCCGGCCGGCGACAGGGTCAATCAGCCCCAGCATTTT.

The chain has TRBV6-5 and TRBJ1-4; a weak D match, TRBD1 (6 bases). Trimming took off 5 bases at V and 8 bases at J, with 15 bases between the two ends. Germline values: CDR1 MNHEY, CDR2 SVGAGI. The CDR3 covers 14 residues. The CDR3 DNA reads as TGTGCCAGCAGTAGACAGGTGACACCCGAAAAACTGTTTTTT. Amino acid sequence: CASSRQVTPEKLFF.

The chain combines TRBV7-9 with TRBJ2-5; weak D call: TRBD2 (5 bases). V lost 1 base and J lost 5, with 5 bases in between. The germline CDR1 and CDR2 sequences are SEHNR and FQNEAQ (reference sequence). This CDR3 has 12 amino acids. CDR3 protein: CASSLVAETQYF. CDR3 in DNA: TGTGCCAGCAGCTTAGTAGCGGAGACCCAGTACTTC.

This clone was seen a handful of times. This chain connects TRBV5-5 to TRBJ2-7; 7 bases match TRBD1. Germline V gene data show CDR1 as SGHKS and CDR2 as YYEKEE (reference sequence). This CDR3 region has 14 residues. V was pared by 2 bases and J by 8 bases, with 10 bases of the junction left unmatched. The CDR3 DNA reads TGTGCCAGCAGCTTAAGGGGGCTTGGATACAAGCAGTACTTC. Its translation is CASSLRGLGYKQYF.

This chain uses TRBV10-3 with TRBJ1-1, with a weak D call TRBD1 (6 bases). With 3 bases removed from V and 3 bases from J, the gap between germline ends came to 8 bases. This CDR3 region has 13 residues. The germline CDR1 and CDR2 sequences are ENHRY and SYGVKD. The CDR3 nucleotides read TGTGCCATCAGTGAAAACAGGGACACTGAAGCTTTCTTT. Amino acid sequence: CAISENRDTEAFF.

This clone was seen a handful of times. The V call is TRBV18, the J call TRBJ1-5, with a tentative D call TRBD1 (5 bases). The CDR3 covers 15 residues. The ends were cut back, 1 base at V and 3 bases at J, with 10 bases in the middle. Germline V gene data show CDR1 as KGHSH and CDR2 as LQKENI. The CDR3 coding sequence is TGTGCCAGCTCACCACGGGGGGTTAACAATCAGCCCCAGCATTTT. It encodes CASSPRGVNNQPQHF.

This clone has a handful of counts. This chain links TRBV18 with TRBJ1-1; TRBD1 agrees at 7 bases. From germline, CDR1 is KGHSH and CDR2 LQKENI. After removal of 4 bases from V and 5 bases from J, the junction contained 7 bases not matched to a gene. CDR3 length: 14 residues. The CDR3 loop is CASSRDRVSTEAFF. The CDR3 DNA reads TGTGCCAGCTCACGAGACAGGGTATCGACTGAAGCTTTCTTT.

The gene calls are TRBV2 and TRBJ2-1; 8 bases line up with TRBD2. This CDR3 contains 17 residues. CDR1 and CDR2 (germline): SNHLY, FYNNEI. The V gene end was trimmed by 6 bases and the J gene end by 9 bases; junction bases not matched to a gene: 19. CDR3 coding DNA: TGTGCCAGCAGAGAATCGTTACTAGCGGAAGGGGCCACTGAGCAGTTCTTC. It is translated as CASRESLLAEGATEQFF.

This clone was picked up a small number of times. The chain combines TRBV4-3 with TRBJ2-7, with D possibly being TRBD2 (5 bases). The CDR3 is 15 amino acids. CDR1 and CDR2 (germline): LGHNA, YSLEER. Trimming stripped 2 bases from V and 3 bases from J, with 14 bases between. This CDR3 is CASSQLAERDYEQYF. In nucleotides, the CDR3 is TGCGCCAGCAGCCAATTGGCGGAGAGGGACTACGAGCAGTACTTC.

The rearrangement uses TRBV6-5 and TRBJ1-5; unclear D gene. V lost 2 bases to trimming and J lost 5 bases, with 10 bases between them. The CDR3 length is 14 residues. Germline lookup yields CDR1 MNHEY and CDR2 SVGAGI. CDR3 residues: CASSYTGLDQPQHF. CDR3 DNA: TGTGCCAGCAGTTACACGGGGTTGGATCAGCCCCAGCATTTT.

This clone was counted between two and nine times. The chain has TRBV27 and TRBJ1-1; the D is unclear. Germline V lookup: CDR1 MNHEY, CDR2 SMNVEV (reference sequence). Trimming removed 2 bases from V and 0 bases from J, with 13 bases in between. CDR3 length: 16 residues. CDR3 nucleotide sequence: TGTGCCAGCAGTTTAGGGCCGCGACGCCTGAACACTGAAGCTTTCTTT. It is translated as CASSLGPRRLNTEAFF.

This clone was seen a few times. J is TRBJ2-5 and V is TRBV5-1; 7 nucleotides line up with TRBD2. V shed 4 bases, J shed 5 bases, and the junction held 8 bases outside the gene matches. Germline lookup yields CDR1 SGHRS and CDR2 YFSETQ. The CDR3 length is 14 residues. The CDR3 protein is CASSKGGARETQYF. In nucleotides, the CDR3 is TGCGCCAGCAGCAAGGGAGGGGCGCGGGAGACCCAGTACTTC.

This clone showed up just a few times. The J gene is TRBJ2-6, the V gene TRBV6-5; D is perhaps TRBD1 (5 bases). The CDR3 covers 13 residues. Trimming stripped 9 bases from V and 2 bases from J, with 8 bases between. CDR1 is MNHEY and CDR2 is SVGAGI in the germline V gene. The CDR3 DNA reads TGTGCCAGTAGGGGCCCTGGGGCCAACGTCCTGACTTTC. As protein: CASRGPGANVLTF.

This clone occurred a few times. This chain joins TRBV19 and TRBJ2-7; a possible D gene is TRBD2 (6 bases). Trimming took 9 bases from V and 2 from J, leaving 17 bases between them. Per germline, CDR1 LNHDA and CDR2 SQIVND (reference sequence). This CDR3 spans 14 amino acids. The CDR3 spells CASAPGRGTYEQYF. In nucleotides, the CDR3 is TGTGCCAGCGCACCCGGACGGGGGACCTACGAGCAGTACTTC.

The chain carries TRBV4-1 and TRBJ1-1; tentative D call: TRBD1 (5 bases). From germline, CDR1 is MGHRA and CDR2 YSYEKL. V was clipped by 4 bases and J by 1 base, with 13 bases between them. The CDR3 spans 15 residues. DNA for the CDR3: TGCGCCAGCAGCCCCCACTCGACAGCGAACACTGAAGCTTTCTTT. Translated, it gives CASSPHSTANTEAFF.

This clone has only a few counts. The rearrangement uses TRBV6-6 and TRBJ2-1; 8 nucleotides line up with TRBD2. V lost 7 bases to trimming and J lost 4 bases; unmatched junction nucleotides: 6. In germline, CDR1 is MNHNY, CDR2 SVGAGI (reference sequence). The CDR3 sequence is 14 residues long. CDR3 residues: CASTPGTRYNEQFF. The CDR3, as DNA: TGTGCCAGCACTCCCGGGACTAGGTACAATGAGCAGTTCTTC.

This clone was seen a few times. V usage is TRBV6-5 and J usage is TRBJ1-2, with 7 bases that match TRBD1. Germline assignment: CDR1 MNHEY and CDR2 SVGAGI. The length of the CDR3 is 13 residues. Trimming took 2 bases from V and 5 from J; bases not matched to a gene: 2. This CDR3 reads CASSYGTDYGYTF. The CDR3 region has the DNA TGTGCCAGCAGTTACGGGACAGATTATGGCTACACCTTC.

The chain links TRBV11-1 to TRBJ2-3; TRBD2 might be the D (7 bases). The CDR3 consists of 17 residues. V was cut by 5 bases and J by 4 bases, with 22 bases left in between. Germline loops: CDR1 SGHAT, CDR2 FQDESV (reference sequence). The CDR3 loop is CASSAGGRDGGPDTQYF. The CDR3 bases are TGTGCCAGCAGCGCCGGGGGACGAGACGGGGGGCCAGATACGCAGTATTTT.

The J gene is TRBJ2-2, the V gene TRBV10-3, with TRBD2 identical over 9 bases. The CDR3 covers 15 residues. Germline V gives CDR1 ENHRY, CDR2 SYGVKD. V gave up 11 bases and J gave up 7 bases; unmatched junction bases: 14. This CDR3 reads CAAGASGRMGGELFF. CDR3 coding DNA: TGTGCCGCTGGGGCAAGCGGGAGGATGGGCGGGGAGCTGTTTTTT.

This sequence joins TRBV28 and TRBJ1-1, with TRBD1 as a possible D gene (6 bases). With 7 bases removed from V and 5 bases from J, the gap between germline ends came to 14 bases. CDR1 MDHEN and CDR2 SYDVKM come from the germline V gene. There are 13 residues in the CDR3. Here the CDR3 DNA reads TGTGCCAGCAATCGGGGGGCGAGAACTGAAGCTTTCTTT. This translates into CASNRGARTEAFF.

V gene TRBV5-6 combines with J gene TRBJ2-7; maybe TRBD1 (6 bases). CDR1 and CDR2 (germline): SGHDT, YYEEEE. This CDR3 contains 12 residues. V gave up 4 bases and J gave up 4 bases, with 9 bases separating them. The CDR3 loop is CASSKTGYEQYF. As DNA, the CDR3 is TGTGCCAGCAGCAAAACAGGGTACGAGCAGTACTTC.

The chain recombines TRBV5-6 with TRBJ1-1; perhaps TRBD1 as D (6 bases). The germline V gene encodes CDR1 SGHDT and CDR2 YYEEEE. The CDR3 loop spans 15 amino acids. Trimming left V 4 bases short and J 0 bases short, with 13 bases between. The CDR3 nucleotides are TGTGCCAGCAGCGGGGGGGGGCGGATGAACACTGAAGCTTTCTTT. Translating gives CASSGGGRMNTEAFF.

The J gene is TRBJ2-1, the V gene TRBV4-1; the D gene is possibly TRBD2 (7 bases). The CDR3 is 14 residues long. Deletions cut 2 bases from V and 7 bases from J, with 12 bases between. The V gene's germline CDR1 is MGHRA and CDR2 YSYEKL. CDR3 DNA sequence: TGCGCCAGCAGCCAACCGGGGGGCAGGAATGAGCAGTTCTTC. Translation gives CASSQPGGRNEQFF.

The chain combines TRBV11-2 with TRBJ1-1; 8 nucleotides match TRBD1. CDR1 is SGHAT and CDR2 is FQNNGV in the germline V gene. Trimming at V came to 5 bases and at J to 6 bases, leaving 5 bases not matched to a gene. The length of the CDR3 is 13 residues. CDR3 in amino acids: CASSRTGFAEAFF. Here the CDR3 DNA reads TGTGCCAGCAGCAGGACAGGGTTTGCTGAAGCTTTCTTT.

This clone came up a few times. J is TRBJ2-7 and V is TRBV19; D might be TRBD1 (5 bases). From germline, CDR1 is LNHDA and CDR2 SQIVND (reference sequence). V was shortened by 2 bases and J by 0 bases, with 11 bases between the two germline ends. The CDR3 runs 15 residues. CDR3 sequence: CASSISGSNSYEQYF. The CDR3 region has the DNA TGTGCCAGTAGTATATCAGGGTCTAACTCCTACGAGCAGTACTTC. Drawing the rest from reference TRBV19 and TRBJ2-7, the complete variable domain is DGGITQSPKYLFRKEGQNVTLSCEQNLNHDAMYWYRQDPGQGLRLIYYSQIVNDFQKGDIAEGYSVSREKKESFPLTVTSAQKNPTAFYLCASSISGSNSYEQYFGPGTRLTVT.

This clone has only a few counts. The CDR3 region is CASSLYGGMRETQYF. In DNA form, the CDR3 reads TGCGCCAGCAGCTTGTACGGAGGTATGCGGGAGACCCAGTACTTC. The chain couples TRBV5-1 to TRBJ2-5; D might be TRBD2 (5 bases). Germline loops: CDR1 SGHRS, CDR2 YFSETQ. This CDR3 is built from 15 residues. V gave up 1 base and J gave up 5 bases, with 15 bases separating them.

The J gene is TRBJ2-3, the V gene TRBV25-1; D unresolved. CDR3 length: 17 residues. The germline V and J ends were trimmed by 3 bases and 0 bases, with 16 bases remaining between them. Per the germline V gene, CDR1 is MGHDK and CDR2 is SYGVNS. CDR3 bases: TGTGCCAGCAGTGATTCCCAGAAGACATCTAGCACAGATACGCAGTATTTT. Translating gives CASSDSQKTSSTDTQYF.